This T cell receptor (beta chain) was observed in a study of response to subunit inactivated influenza vaccine. TCRdb fed the RT-PCR reads into MiXCR, producing one record per CDR3 protein. Of about 650,000 distinct CDR3 sequences in the sample, 15% to 18% were seen once. CDR3 length: 17 residues. Germline CDR1 and CDR2: DFQATT and SNEGSKA (reference sequence). About this clonotype itself: Germline and junction disagree at one end, which may indicate a read error.

The sequencing used PBMCs from blood, collected 11 to 12 days after vaccination. The V gene is TRBV20-1, the J gene TRBJ2-2, with D unclear. The TCR originated in a man aged 45-65 years who received an inactivated influenza vaccine. Here the CDR3 DNA reads TGCTGTGCTAGAGATTTGGTCCTCAACAGGAACACCGGGGAGCTGTTTTTT. It specifies CCARDLVLNRNTGELFF.